Each of the 5 T cell receptor beta chains below was sequenced from the same sample in a study of blood T cell repertoires in COVID-19. Profiling relied on immunoSEQ multiplex PCR, and the TCRdb table lists in-frame clones only, not all of them. The data hold about 210,000 clones, with 84% observed a single time. Material: peripheral blood. These receptors were collected from a woman in her 50s with active or convalescent COVID-19.

This clone was found a few times. The genes are TRBV6-4 and TRBJ2-6; D not resolved. Germline assignment: CDR1 MRHNA and CDR2 SNTAGT. CDR3 length equals 15 residues. V lost 3 bases to trimming and J lost 0 bases, with 6 bases between them. This CDR3 is CASSESSSGANVLTF. CDR3 DNA: TGTGCCAGCAGTGAAAGTAGCTCTGGGGCCAACGTCCTGACTTTC.

This chain links TRBV30 with TRBJ1-3; D not resolved. The germline CDR1 and CDR2 sequences are GTSNPN and SVGIG (reference sequence). The CDR3 runs 18 residues. Trimming cost V 4 bases and J 0 bases, with 22 bases left between them. The CDR3 coding sequence is TGTGCCTGGAACCTTCCGGGGTTGCCGTTCGGCTCTGGAAACACCATATATTTT. Amino acid sequence: CAWNLPGLPFGSGNTIYF.

This rearrangement joins TRBV6-6 to TRBJ2-1; 8 nucleotides agree with TRBD2. Trimming took 2 bases from V and 4 from J; bases not matched to a gene: 4. Germline V CDR1 and CDR2: MNHNY, SVGAGI (reference sequence). The CDR3 has 15 amino acids. The DNA for the CDR3 is TGTGCCAGCAGTTACAACGGGGGGGCGTACAATGAGCAGTTCTTC. Protein sequence: CASSYNGGAYNEQFF.

V gene TRBV6-5 combines with J gene TRBJ1-6, with a tentative D call TRBD1 (6 bases). Germline CDR1 and CDR2: MNHEY and SVGAGI. This CDR3 region has 13 residues. V was shortened by 9 bases and J by 10 bases, with 16 bases between the two germline ends. The CDR3, as DNA: TGTGCCAGTTACCAGGGGATTGTATCACCCCTCCACTTT. Protein sequence: CASYQGIVSPLHF.

J is TRBJ1-5 and V is TRBV2; 9 nucleotides match TRBD1. Trimming took 3 bases from V and 0 from J; bases not matched to a gene: 15. CDR3 length: 20 residues. Germline loops: CDR1 SNHLY, CDR2 FYNNEI. The CDR3 coding sequence is TGTGCCAGCAGTGATAGGGTAGGGACAGGGAGAGGATATAGCAATCAGCCCCAGCATTTT. Amino acid sequence: CASSDRVGTGRGYSNQPQHF.